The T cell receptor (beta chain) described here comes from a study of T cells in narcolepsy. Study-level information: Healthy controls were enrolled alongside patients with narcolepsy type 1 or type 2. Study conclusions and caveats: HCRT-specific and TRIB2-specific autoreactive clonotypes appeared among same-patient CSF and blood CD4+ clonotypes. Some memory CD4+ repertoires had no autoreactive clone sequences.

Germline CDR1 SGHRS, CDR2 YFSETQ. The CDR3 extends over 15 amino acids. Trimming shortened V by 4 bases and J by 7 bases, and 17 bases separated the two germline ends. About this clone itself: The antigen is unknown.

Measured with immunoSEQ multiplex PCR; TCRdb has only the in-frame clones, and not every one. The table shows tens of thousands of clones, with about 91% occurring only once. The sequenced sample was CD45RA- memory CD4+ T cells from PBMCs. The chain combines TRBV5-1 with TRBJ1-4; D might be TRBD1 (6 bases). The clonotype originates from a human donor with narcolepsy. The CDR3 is CASSDSRGPGEKLFF. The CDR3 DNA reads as TGCGCCAGCAGCGATTCACGGGGGCCGGGTGAAAAACTGTTTTTT.